A single T cell receptor (beta chain) is shown here with its context. Blood samples were obtained at baseline, cycle 4 day 1, and cycle 7 day 1. The sample originates from a study of OX40 agonist ivuxolimab in advanced cancers. Study details: Three individuals attained partial responses, comprising one hepatocellular carcinoma case and two cutaneous melanoma cases.

The CDR3 is 16 residues long. The germline V gene has CDR1 SEHNR and CDR2 FQNEAQ (reference sequence). Trimming cost V 5 bases and J 0 bases, with 16 bases left between them. Libraries were prepared by immunoSEQ multiplex PCR; TCRdb keeps only in-frame clonotypes and omits some of them. Of some 44,000 clones listed, about 86% are singletons. Material: CD4+ or CD8+ T cells sorted from blood, obtained in a trial of the OX40 agonist ivuxolimab. The receptor was derived from an adult with an advanced solid tumor such as melanoma, head and neck, liver or kidney cancer. The chain uses TRBV7-9 and TRBJ2-5, with unresolved D. The CDR3, as DNA: TGTGCCAGCAGCCCCCTTCGACCAGGTGACCAAGAGACCCAGTACTTC. Protein: CASSPLRPGDQETQYF.